This T cell receptor beta chain was sequenced during a study of response to subunit inactivated influenza vaccine. V was trimmed by 4 bases and J by 4 bases, leaving 20 bases between them. In germline, CDR1 is KGHDR, CDR2 SFDVKD. The CDR3 is 17 residues long. TCRdb independently ran MiXCR on the RT-PCR reads; one entry per CDR3 protein. The table shows around 180,000 distinct CDR3 sequences, with around 9% occurring only once. The source is a man in his fifties or sixties who received an inactivated influenza vaccine. The V and J genes are TRBV24-1 and TRBJ2-3; the D gene is possibly TRBD2 (6 bases). The sample here was non-naive T cells sorted from PBMCs, taken on the day of vaccination. This CDR3 reads CATSDSGTYQIPDTQYF. As DNA, the CDR3 is TGTGCCACCAGTGACTCCGGGACTTATCAAATCCCAGATACGCAGTATTTT.